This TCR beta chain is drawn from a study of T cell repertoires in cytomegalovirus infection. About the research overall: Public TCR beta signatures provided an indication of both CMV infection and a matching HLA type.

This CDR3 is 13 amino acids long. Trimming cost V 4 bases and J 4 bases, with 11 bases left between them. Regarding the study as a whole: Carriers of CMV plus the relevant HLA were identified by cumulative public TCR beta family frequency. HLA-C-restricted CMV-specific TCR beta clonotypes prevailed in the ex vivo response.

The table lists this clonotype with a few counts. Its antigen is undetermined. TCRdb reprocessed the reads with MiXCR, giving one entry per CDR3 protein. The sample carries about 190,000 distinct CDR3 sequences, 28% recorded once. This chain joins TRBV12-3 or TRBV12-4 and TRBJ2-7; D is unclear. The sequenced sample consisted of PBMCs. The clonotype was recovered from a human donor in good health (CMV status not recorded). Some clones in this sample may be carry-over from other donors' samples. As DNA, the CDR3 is TGTGCCAGCAGTTCGGTGGACGTGTACGAGCAGTACTTC. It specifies CASSSVDVYEQYF.